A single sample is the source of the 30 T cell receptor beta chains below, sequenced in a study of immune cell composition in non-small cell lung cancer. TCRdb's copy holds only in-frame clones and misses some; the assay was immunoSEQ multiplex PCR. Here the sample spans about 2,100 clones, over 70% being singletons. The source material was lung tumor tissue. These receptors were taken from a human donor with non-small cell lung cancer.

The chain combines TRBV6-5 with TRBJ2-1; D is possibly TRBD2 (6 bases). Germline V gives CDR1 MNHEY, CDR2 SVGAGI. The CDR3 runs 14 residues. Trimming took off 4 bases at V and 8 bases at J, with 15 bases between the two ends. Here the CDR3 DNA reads TGTGCCAGCAGTTCCAGGGAGGCGAAGGATGAGCAGTTCTTC. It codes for CASSSREAKDEQFF.

In nucleotides, the CDR3 is TGTGCCAGCTCACAGCGGACAGGGAGAGAGACCCAGTACTTC. Its protein is CASSQRTGRETQYF. The chain recombines TRBV18 with TRBJ2-5; 8 nucleotides line up with TRBD1. V shed 4 bases, J shed 4 bases, and the junction held 5 bases outside the gene matches. The CDR3 extends over 14 amino acids. CDR1 is KGHSH, CDR2 LQKENI, per germline.

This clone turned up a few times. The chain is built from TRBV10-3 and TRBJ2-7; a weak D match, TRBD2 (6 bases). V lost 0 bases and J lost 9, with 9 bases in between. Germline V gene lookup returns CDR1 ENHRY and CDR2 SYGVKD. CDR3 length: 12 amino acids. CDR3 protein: CAISESIGGQYF. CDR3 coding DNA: TGTGCCATCAGTGAGTCGATCGGGGGGCAGTACTTC.

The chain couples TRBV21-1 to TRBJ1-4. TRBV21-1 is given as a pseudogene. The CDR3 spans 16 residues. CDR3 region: CASPKGGKPTNEKLFF. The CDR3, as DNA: TGTGCCAGCCCCAAAGGCGGCAAACCAACTAATGAAAAACTGTTTTTT.

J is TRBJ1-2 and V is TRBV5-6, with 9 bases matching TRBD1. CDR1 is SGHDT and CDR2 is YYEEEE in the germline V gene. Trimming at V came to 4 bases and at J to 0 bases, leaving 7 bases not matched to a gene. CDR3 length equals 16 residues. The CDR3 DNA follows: TGTGCCAGCAGCGGAGGGACAGGGAGAGCTAACTATGGCTACACCTTC. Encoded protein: CASSGGTGRANYGYTF.

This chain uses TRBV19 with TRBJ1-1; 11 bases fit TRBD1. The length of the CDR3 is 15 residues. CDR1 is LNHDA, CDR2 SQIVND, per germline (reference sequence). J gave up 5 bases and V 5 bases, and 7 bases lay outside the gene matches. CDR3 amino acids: CASSSGQGAKTEAFF. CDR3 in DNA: TGTGCCAGTAGTTCTGGACAGGGGGCGAAGACTGAAGCTTTCTTT.

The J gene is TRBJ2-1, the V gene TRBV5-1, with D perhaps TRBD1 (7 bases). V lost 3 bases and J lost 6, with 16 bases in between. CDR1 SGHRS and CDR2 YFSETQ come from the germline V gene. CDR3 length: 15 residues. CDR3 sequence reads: CASSWAGQSGNEQFF. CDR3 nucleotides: TGCGCCAGCAGCTGGGCGGGACAGTCCGGCAATGAGCAGTTCTTC.

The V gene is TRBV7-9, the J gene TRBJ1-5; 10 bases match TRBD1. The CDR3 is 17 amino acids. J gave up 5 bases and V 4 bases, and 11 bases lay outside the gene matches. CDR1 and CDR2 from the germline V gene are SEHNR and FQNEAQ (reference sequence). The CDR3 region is CASSSGQGNPGDQPQHF. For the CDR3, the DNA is TGTGCCAGCAGCTCGGGACAGGGGAATCCGGGGGATCAGCCCCAGCATTTT.

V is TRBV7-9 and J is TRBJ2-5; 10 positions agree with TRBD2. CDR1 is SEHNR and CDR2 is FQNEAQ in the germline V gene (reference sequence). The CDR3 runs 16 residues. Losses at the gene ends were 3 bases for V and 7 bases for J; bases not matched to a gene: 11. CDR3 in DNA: TGTGCCAGCAGCTTGTACTCAGCGGGAGGGCAGGTGACCCAGTACTTC. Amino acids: CASSLYSAGGQVTQYF.

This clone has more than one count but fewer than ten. CDR3 in amino acids: CASSQEETAFYGYTF. CDR3 sequence (DNA): TGCGCCAGCAGCCAAGAGGAGACAGCTTTCTATGGCTACACCTTC. This chain links TRBV4-1 with TRBJ1-2, with TRBD1 as a possible D gene (5 bases). The germline V gene encodes CDR1 MGHRA and CDR2 YSYEKL. Trimming removed 0 bases at V and 4 bases at J, with 12 bases between. CDR3 length: 15 amino acids.

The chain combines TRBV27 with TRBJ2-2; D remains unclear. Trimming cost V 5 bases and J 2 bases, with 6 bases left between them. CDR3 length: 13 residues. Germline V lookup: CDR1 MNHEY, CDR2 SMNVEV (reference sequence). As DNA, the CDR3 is TGTGCCAGCAGTGCAGATAACACCGGGGAGCTGTTTTTT. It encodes CASSADNTGELFF.

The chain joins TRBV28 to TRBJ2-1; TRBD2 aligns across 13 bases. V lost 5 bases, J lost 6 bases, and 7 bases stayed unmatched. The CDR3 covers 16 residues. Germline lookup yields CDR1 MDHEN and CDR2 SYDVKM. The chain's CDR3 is CASSRRLAGGGNEQFF. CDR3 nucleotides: TGTGCCAGCAGTCGAAGACTAGCGGGAGGTGGCAATGAGCAGTTCTTC.

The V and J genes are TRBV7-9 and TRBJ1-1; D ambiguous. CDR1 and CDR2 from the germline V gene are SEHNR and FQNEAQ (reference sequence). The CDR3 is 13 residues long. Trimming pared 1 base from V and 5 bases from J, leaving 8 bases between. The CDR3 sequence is CASSLGPRTEAFF. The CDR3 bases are TGTGCCAGCAGCTTAGGGCCTAGGACTGAAGCTTTCTTT.

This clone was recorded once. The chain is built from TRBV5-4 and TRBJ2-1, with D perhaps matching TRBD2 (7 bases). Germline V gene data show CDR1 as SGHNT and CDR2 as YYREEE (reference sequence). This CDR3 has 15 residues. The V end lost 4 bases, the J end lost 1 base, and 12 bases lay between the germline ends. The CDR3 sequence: CASSGGGGSYNEQFF. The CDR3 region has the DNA TGTGCCAGCAGCGGGGGAGGGGGATCCTACAATGAGCAGTTCTTC.

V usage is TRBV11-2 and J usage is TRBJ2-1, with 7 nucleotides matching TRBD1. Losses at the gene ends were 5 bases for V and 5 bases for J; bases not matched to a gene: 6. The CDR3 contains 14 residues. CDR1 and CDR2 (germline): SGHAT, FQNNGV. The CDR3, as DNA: TGTGCCAGCAGCCCCTCTGACAGGGACAATGAGCAGTTCTTC. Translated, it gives CASSPSDRDNEQFF.

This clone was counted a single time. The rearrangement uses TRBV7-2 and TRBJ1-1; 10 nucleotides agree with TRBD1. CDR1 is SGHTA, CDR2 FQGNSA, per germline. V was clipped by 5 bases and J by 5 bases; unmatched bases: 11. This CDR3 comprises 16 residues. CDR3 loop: CASSLYPPGQGTEAFF. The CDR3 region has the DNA TGTGCCAGCAGCCTATATCCACCGGGACAGGGGACTGAAGCTTTCTTT. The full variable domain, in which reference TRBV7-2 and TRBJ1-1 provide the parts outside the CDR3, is GAGVSQSPSNKVTEKGKDVELRCDPISGHTALYWYRQSLGQGLEFLIYFQGNSAPDKSGLPSDRFSAERTGGSVSTLTIQRTQQEDSAVYLCASSLYPPGQGTEAFFGQGTRLTVV.

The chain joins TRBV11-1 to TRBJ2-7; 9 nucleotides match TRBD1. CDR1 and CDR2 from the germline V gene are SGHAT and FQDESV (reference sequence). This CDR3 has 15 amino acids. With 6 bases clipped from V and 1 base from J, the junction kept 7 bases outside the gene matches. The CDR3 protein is CASRQDRGTSYEQYF. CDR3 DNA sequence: TGTGCCAGCAGACAGGACAGGGGAACATCCTACGAGCAGTACTTC.

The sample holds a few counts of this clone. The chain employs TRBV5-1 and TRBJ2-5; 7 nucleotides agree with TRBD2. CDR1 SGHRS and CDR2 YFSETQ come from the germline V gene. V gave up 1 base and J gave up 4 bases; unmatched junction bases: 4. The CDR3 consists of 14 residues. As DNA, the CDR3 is TGCGCCAGCAGCTTGATGGGGGGGAGAGAGACCCAGTACTTC. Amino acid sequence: CASSLMGGRETQYF.

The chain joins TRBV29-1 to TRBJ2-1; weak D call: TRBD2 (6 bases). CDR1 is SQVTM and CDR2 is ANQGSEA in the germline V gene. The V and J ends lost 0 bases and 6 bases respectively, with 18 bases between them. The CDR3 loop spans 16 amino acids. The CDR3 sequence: CSVEDFPSRRGNEQFF. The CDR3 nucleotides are TGCAGCGTTGAAGATTTTCCCTCTCGGAGGGGCAATGAGCAGTTCTTC.

The DNA for the CDR3 is TGTGCCAGCAGCCCTCACCTTATAGCGGGAAAAGAGACCCAGTACTTC. Translating gives CASSPHLIAGKETQYF. V and J are TRBV9 and TRBJ2-5; 8 bases match TRBD2. CDR3 length: 16 residues. With 4 bases clipped from V and 3 bases from J, the junction kept 11 bases outside the gene matches. Germline V lookup: CDR1 SGDLS, CDR2 YYNGEE.

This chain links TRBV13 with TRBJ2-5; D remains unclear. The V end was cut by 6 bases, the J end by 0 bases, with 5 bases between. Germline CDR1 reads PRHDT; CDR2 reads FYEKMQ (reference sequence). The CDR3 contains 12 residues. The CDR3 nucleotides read TGTGCCAGCAGTTATGACCAAGAGACCCAGTACTTC. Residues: CASSYDQETQYF.

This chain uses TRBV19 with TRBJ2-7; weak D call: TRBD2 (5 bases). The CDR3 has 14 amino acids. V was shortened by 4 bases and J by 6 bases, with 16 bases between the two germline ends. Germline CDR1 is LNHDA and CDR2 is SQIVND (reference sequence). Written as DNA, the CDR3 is TGTGCCAGTAGTACTTCATCCGGGAAGAGCGAGCAGTACTTC. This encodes CASSTSSGKSEQYF.

CDR3 in DNA: TGTGCCAGCTCCACAGGGAGCTCCTATAATTCACCCCTCCACTTT. This gives the protein CASSTGSSYNSPLHF. The chain recombines TRBV18 with TRBJ1-6; D perhaps matches TRBD1 (6 bases). Germline values: CDR1 KGHSH, CDR2 LQKENI. V shed 6 bases and J shed 0 bases, with 9 bases lying between them. CDR3 size: 15 residues.

The CDR3 sequence: CASSLASGTYNEQFF. CDR3 in DNA: TGTGCCAGCAGCTTAGCTAGCGGGACATACAATGAGCAGTTCTTC. This rearrangement joins TRBV7-2 to TRBJ2-1; 8 positions match TRBD2. Germline CDR1 and CDR2: SGHTA and FQGNSA. The CDR3 is 15 residues long. V dropped 0 bases and J dropped 4; count of bases not matched to a gene: 2.

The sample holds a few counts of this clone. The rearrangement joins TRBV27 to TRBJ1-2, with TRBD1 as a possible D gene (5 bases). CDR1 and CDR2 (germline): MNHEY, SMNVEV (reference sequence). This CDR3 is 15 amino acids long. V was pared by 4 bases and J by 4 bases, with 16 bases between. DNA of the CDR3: TGTGCCAGCAGTTGGGCAGGCCAGGGCGCCTATGGCTACACCTTC. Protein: CASSWAGQGAYGYTF.

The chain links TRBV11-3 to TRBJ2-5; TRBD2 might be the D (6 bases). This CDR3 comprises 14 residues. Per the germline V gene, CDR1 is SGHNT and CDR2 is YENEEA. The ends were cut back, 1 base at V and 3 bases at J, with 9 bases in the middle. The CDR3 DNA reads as TGTGCCAGCAGCTTAGGGGACTCGGAAGAGACCCAGTACTTC. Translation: CASSLGDSEETQYF.

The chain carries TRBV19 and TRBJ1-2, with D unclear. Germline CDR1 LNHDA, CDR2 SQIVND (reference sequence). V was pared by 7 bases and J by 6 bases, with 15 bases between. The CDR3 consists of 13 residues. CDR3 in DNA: TGTGCCAGTAACCCTTCGGGTTTTAATGGCTACACCTTC. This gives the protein CASNPSGFNGYTF. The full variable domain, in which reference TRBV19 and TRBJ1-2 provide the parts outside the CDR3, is DGGITQSPKYLFRKEGQNVTLSCEQNLNHDAMYWYRQDPGQGLRLIYYSQIVNDFQKGDIAEGYSVSREKKESFPLTVTSAQKNPTAFYLCASNPSGFNGYTFGSGTRLTVV.

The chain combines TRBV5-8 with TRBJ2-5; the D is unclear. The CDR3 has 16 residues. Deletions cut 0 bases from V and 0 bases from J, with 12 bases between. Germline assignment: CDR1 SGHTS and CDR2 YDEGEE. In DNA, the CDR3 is TGTGCCAGCAGCTTGGGGCGCACAGAGTACCAAGAGACCCAGTACTTC. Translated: CASSLGRTEYQETQYF.

The CDR3 reads CAWSVGADNSPLHF. The CDR3 DNA follows: TGTGCCTGGAGTGTGGGGGCTGATAATTCACCCCTCCACTTT. The rearrangement uses TRBV30 and TRBJ1-6, with D maybe TRBD1 (6 bases). Trimming took 0 bases from V and 5 from J, leaving 8 bases between them. The CDR3 loop spans 14 amino acids. Germline CDR1 is GTSNPN and CDR2 is SVGIG (reference sequence).

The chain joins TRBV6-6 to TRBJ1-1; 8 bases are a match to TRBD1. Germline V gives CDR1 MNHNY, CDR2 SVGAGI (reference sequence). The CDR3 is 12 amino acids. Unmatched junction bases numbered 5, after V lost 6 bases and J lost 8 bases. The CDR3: CASRPQGDEAFF. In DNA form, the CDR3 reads TGTGCCAGCAGGCCACAGGGGGACGAAGCTTTCTTT.